The clone carrying this T cell receptor beta chain was recorded once. What it recognizes is unknown. The data were produced by immunoSEQ multiplex PCR, yet TCRdb's version contains in-frame clones alone and is incomplete. The sample holds 70,000 to 100,000 clones; around four fifths are singletons and the top ten take 1% to 1.3%. This CDR3 has 16 amino acids. V gave up 3 bases and J gave up 1 base, with 16 bases separating them. Germline V gene sequence: CDR1 SGHNT, CDR2 YYREEE (reference sequence). This entry comes from a study of OX40 agonist ivuxolimab in advanced cancers. Background on the study: Enrolled patients in dose escalation had cancers that were hepatocellular carcinoma, melanoma, renal cell or head and neck cancer. Among those enrolled, mean age was 60 years (range roughly 20 to 85) and 82.7% were male.

Study-level results: The average count of expanded clones was higher among CD8+ T cells than among CD4+.

The input for sequencing was CD4+ or CD8+ T cells sorted from blood, taken in a trial of the OX40 agonist ivuxolimab. The J gene is TRBJ1-1, the V gene TRBV5-4; no firm D call. This receptor was obtained from an adult with an advanced solid tumor such as melanoma, head and neck, liver or kidney cancer. CDR3 sequence: CASSSPGGRANTEAFF. In DNA, the CDR3 is TGTGCCAGCAGCTCCCCAGGTGGGAGGGCGAACACTGAAGCTTTCTTT.